The following is a T cell receptor (beta chain) sequence with its context. CDR1 and CDR2 (germline): MNHEY, SVGAGI. The length of the CDR3 is 15 residues. Losses at the gene ends were 6 bases for V and 7 bases for J; bases not matched to a gene: 8. This entry is derived from a study of blood T cell repertoires in COVID-19. Looking at the study overall: Italy, Spain and the United States were the sources of the convalescent and acute COVID-19 samples. The analysed material was cDNA or gDNA that came from T cells, B-cell-depleted T cells, or PBMCs.

Source study methods: Quantification of nucleated cells was approximated via reference gene primer amplification. Clones were read by immunoSEQ multiplex PCR, and TCRdb kept only the in-frame ones, dropping some. V and J calls and clone size are those listed in that table; D and trimming were worked out from the DNA. The sample yields 69,000 or so clones, 65% to 85% seen once. The sequenced material came from peripheral blood. The chain employs TRBV6-5 and TRBJ2-7, with TRBD2 matching over 14 bases. The sequence derives from an elderly woman with active or convalescent COVID-19. CDR3 amino acids: CASRKGTSGSREQYF. In nucleotides, the CDR3 is TGTGCCAGCAGAAAGGGGACTAGCGGGAGTCGAGAGCAGTACTTC.